The next 20 T cell receptor beta chains were all read from a single sample in a study of T cell repertoires in cytomegalovirus infection. One entry per CDR3 protein, called by TCRdb with MiXCR from the reads. The profile shows more than 400,000 distinct CDR3 sequences, 26% of them singletons. Sequenced sample: PBMCs. The receptors stem from a human donor in good health (CMV status not recorded). Some clones in this sample may be carry-over from other donors' samples.

This clonotype appeared many times. V gene TRBV7-3 combines with J gene TRBJ2-3; D is possibly TRBD2 (6 bases). This CDR3 region has 15 residues. Trimming cost V 1 base and J 1 base, with 9 bases left between them. Germline V gene sequence: CDR1 SGHTA, CDR2 FQGTGA. For the CDR3, the DNA is TGTGCCAGCAGCTTAAAAGCTAGCGGCACAGATACGCAGTATTTT. Translation gives CASSLKASGTDTQYF.

The V and J genes are TRBV12-3 or TRBV12-4 and TRBJ2-3, with TRBD2 identical over 9 bases. V lost 6 bases, J lost 0 bases, and 7 bases stayed unmatched. This CDR3 comprises 16 residues. CDR3 in DNA: TGTGCCAGCAGCTCCTCGACTAGCGGAAGCACAGATACGCAGTATTTT. Translated: CASSSSTSGSTDTQYF.

There are many counts of this clonotype. The V gene is TRBV7-8, the J gene TRBJ2-2; D ambiguous. V was trimmed by 3 bases and J by 7 bases, leaving 12 bases between them. Germline CDR1 SGHVS, CDR2 FQNEAQ. The CDR3 has 14 residues. The CDR3 nucleotides are TGTGCCAGCAGCTTTGTCCATGGGAACGGGGAGCTGTTTTTT. Translating it yields CASSFVHGNGELFF.

In this sample, this clonotype turned up a few times. The chain carries TRBV28 and TRBJ1-2; D perhaps matches TRBD1 (5 bases). The CDR3 is 15 amino acids. Between the trimmed V and J ends, which lost 1 base and 0 bases, there was a span of 9 bases. Germline CDR1 reads MDHEN; CDR2 reads SYDVKM. CDR3 sequence reads: CASSLSGTSNYGYTF. Here the CDR3 DNA reads TGTGCCAGCAGTTTATCAGGGACCTCTAACTATGGCTACACCTTC.

The table lists this clonotype with a few counts. This chain connects TRBV19 to TRBJ2-2; D not resolved. V shed 7 bases and J shed 5 bases, with 17 bases lying between them. Looked up from germline, CDR1 is LNHDA and CDR2 is SQIVND (reference sequence). This CDR3 has 15 amino acids. The CDR3 here is CASNQRALVTGELFF. CDR3 DNA sequence: TGTGCCAGTAATCAAAGGGCGCTAGTTACCGGGGAGCTGTTTTTT.

Only a few counts were recorded for this clonotype. The CDR3 DNA reads as TGTGCCAGTGGGACAGGGGGGAGGAACACTGAAGCTTTCTTT. Amino acids: CASGTGGRNTEAFF. The chain couples TRBV19 to TRBJ1-1; the match to TRBD1 covers 11 bases. CDR3 length: 14 residues. Germline loops: CDR1 LNHDA, CDR2 SQIVND (reference sequence). V gave up 8 bases and J gave up 1 base; unmatched junction bases: 3.

This chain's CDR3 is CSAIWTIGYGYTF. The CDR3 DNA sequence: TGCAGTGCCATCTGGACCATAGGCTATGGCTACACCTTC. The chain is built from TRBV20-1 and TRBJ1-2, with D unclear. The CDR3 length is 13 residues. Trimming took off 6 bases at V and 4 bases at J, with 15 bases between the two ends. CDR1 and CDR2 from the germline V gene are DFQATT and SNEGSKA (reference sequence).

The chain couples TRBV7-3 to TRBJ2-7, with a possible D match to TRBD2 (5 bases). V lost 0 bases to trimming and J lost 8 bases, with 14 bases between them. The V gene's germline CDR1 is SGHTA and CDR2 FQGTGA. The CDR3 has 14 residues. CDR3 amino acids: CASSLTGEAVKQYF. The CDR3 region has the DNA TGTGCCAGCAGCTTAACAGGTGAAGCGGTGAAGCAGTACTTC.

Only a few counts were recorded for this clonotype. The CDR3 nucleotides read TGCGCCAGCAGCCAATCCCGAACGGGCGGGGAGCTGTTTTTT. It codes for CASSQSRTGGELFF. This chain links TRBV4-3 with TRBJ2-2; D not certain. Germline V gene data show CDR1 as LGHNA and CDR2 as YSLEER. V lost 2 bases to trimming and J lost 7 bases, with 11 bases between them. This CDR3 is built from 14 residues.

This clonotype appeared a few times. The chain uses TRBV6-5 and TRBJ1-1; TRBD1 aligns across 11 bases. CDR3 length: 13 residues. Unmatched junction bases numbered 7, after V lost 6 bases and J lost 10 bases. The V gene's germline CDR1 is MNHEY and CDR2 SVGAGI. CDR3 coding DNA: TGTGCCAGCAGCCCCGGACAGGGGGCCGGAGCTTTCTTT. It yields the protein CASSPGQGAGAFF.

The V call is TRBV27, the J call TRBJ2-7; TRBD1 matches at 9 bases. V was pared by 4 bases and J by 2 bases, with 9 bases of the junction left unmatched. Germline CDR1 MNHEY, CDR2 SMNVEV (reference sequence). There are 16 residues in the CDR3. CDR3 amino acids: CASSWKGDRDPYEQYF. CDR3 DNA sequence: TGTGCCAGCAGTTGGAAGGGGGACAGGGACCCCTACGAGCAGTACTTC.

V gene TRBV28 combines with J gene TRBJ1-3; D unresolved. Trimming removed 6 bases at V and 0 bases at J, with 18 bases between. Germline lookup yields CDR1 MDHEN and CDR2 SYDVKM. The CDR3 extends over 17 amino acids. The CDR3 DNA follows: TGTGCCAGCAGAGATAAGCCCGGGCATTTCTCTGGAAACACCATATATTTT. This gives the protein CASRDKPGHFSGNTIYF.

The chain couples TRBV29-1 to TRBJ2-1, with D unclear. The CDR3 is made up of 13 amino acids. Trimming cost V 4 bases and J 4 bases, with 11 bases left between them. Germline V gives CDR1 SQVTM, CDR2 ANQGSEA. The CDR3 coding sequence is TGCAGCGTTGTTGGCCTGAAATACAATGAGCAGTTCTTC. Protein: CSVVGLKYNEQFF.

This clonotype showed up just a few times. This chain joins TRBV7-2 and TRBJ1-1; D might be TRBD1 (5 bases). Germline CDR1 reads SGHTA; CDR2 reads FQGNSA. The V gene lost 5 bases and the J gene lost 5 bases, with 15 bases spanning the gap. The CDR3 loop spans 14 amino acids. The CDR3 region is CASSSGTPGTEAFF. DNA of the CDR3: TGTGCCAGCAGCAGTGGGACTCCAGGGACTGAAGCTTTCTTT.

The chain is built from TRBV5-1 and TRBJ2-7; TRBD2 aligns across 13 bases. This CDR3 spans 15 amino acids. Per the germline V gene, CDR1 is SGHRS and CDR2 is YFSETQ. V lost 5 bases to trimming and J lost 2 bases; unmatched junction nucleotides: 4. The CDR3: CASREGLAGAYEQYF. The CDR3 DNA reads as TGCGCCAGCAGAGAAGGACTAGCGGGGGCCTACGAGCAGTACTTC.

This sequence joins TRBV12-3 or TRBV12-4 and TRBJ1-1; D unclear. Trimming cost V 3 bases and J 0 bases, with 14 bases left between them. This CDR3 has 16 residues. In DNA, the CDR3 is TGTGCCAGCAGTTTCTACAAGGTCTTCATGAACACTGAAGCTTTCTTT. Protein: CASSFYKVFMNTEAFF.

This clonotype has at least ten counts. The rearrangement links TRBV7-2 to TRBJ2-4, with 11 bases identical to TRBD2. The CDR3 has 18 residues. With V trimmed by 4 bases and J by 0 bases, 8 bases remained unmatched. The germline V gene has CDR1 SGHTA and CDR2 FQGNSA. CDR3 residues: CASSSPSGLAAAKNIQYF. Here the CDR3 DNA reads TGTGCCAGCAGCTCCCCCTCGGGACTAGCGGCAGCCAAAAACATTCAGTACTTC.

This clonotype was seen a few times. The rearrangement links TRBV7-8 to TRBJ1-1; D is undetermined. V lost 2 bases and J 1 base, leaving 8 bases between the germline ends. The CDR3 is 14 amino acids. The germline CDR1 and CDR2 sequences are SGHVS and FQNEAQ. CDR3 sequence (DNA): TGTGCCAGCAGCTTAAACTCAGCGAACACTGAAGCTTTCTTT. It specifies CASSLNSANTEAFF. Using reference TRBV7-8 and TRBJ1-1 for the parts outside the CDR3, the full variable domain is GAGVSQSPRYKVAKRGQDVALRCDPISGHVSLFWYQQALGQGPEFLTYFQNEAQLDKSGLPSDRFFAERPEGSVSTLKIQRTQQEDSAVYLCASSLNSANTEAFFGQGTRLTVV.

This clonotype was detected a few times. The gene calls are TRBV19 and TRBJ1-1, with D uncertain. The germline V gene has CDR1 LNHDA and CDR2 SQIVND (reference sequence). The CDR3 length is 14 residues. Trimming stripped 6 bases from V and 7 bases from J, with 18 bases between. The CDR3 coding sequence is TGTGCCAGTAGCACCTCGGCCAACAGCCTTGAAGCTTTCTTT. It encodes CASSTSANSLEAFF.

This clonotype was recorded only once. The chain carries TRBV6-6 and TRBJ2-1; TRBD2 aligns across 16 bases. Germline V gives CDR1 MNHNY, CDR2 SVGAGI (reference sequence). The CDR3 sequence is 21 residues long. V lost 2 bases and J lost 4; bases outside the gene matches: 14. Here the CDR3 DNA reads TGTGCCAGCAGTTACGGGACTAGCGGGAGGGACCCCCCGCGAATTTACAATGAGCAGTTCTTC. It yields the protein CASSYGTSGRDPPRIYNEQFF.